This is a list of T cell receptor beta chains from one sample in a study of CD8+ T cells in alopecia areata. Data came from immunoSEQ multiplex PCR; TCRdb stores just in-frame clones and leaves some out. The table lists about 64,000 clones, just over 45% of them singletons. Sequences were derived from CD8+ T cells sorted from blood, sampled around week 36, from a patient treated with tofacitinib. These receptors originate from a human donor with alopecia areata. Each CDR3 is given with its conserved first and last residue. A D gene is named only where the DNA matches it firmly. Clone size appears in some rows only: once, few, many, or a class for an expanded clone.

d_gene	v_gene	abundance	j_gene	CDR3aa	CDR3nt
.	TRBV2	.	TRBJ1-1	CASRVNTEAFF	TGTGCCAGCAGAGTGAACACTGAAGCTTTCTTT
.	TRBV5-1	.	TRBJ1-2	CASSLGQGDYGYTF	TGCGCCAGCAGCTTGGGGCAGGGTGACTATGGCTACACCTTC
.	TRBV25-1	.	TRBJ2-1	CASSFSADEQFF	TGTGCCAGCAGTTTCTCGGCGGATGAGCAGTTCTTC
.	TRBV6-6	.	TRBJ1-4	CASITTSGSANEKLFF	TGTGCCAGCATCACGACTTCGGGCTCGGCTAATGAAAAACTGTTTTTT
.	TRBV2	.	TRBJ1-5	CASKFGNQPQHF	TGTGCCAGCAAGTTTGGGAATCAGCCCCAGCATTTT
TRBD2	TRBV4-2	many	TRBJ2-4	CASSPTFRDYLAKNIQYF	TGTGCCAGCAGCCCTACGTTTCGGGACTACCTAGCCAAAAACATTCAGTACTTC
.	TRBV12-5	.	TRBJ1-1	CASAQTGGGTEAFF	TGTGCTAGTGCCCAGACCGGGGGAGGCACTGAAGCTTTCTTT
.	TRBV7-9	once	TRBJ2-7	CASSSQLEQYF	TGTGCCAGCAGCTCTCAACTCGAGCAGTACTTC
TRBD2	TRBV7-9	.	TRBJ2-7	CASSPRGAGGSYEQYF	TGTGCCAGCAGCCCGAGGGGAGCGGGAGGTTCCTACGAGCAGTACTTC
.	TRBV29-1	.	TRBJ2-1	CSVVRRDGEQFF	TGCAGCGTTGTAAGGCGGGATGGTGAGCAGTTCTTC
.	TRBV19	.	TRBJ1-1	CASTIAGHQNTEAFF	TGTGCCAGTACCATAGCCGGACACCAGAACACTGAAGCTTTCTTT
.	TRBV11-2	.	TRBJ2-2	CASSSFAGFTGELFF	TGTGCCAGCAGCTCTTTCGCGGGGTTCACCGGGGAGCTGTTTTTT
.	TRBV5-6	.	TRBJ2-3	CASTEGDTQYF	TGTGCCAGCACCGAAGGCGATACGCAGTATTTT
.	TRBV5-6	.	TRBJ2-1	CASSLGASVSNEQFF	TGTGCCAGCAGCTTGGGTGCTAGCGTCAGCAATGAGCAGTTCTTC
.	TRBV7-6	many	TRBJ2-7	CASTPSGALEQYF	TGTGCCAGCACCCCCTCTGGGGCTCTCGAGCAGTACTTC
.	TRBV7-9	few	TRBJ2-3	CASSLYTALDTQYF	TGTGCCAGCAGCTTGTATACAGCGTTGGATACGCAGTATTTT
.	TRBV7-2	.	TRBJ2-1	CASSPGSFGSYNEQFF	TGTGCCAGCAGCCCCGGTTCCTTCGGCTCCTACAATGAGCAGTTCTTC
.	TRBV19	few	TRBJ2-7	CASSSGSYEQYF	TGTGCCAGTAGTTCGGGGTCCTACGAGCAGTACTTC
.	TRBV7-9	.	TRBJ2-7	CASSLNTGKKSYEQYF	TGTGCCAGCAGCTTGAATACAGGGAAAAAGTCCTACGAGCAGTACTTC
.	TRBV19	few	TRBJ2-3	CASSISGAATDTQYF	TGTGCCAGTAGTATCTCGGGAGCGGCCACAGATACGCAGTATTTT
TRBD2	TRBV29-1	few	TRBJ2-1	CSVQGLASNEQFF	TGCAGCGTCCAGGGACTAGCAAGCAATGAGCAGTTCTTC
.	TRBV12-2	.	TRBJ2-2	CASRLRHANTGELFF	TGTGCAAGTCGCCTTAGACACGCGAACACCGGGGAGCTGTTTTTT
.	TRBV4-1	.	TRBJ1-1	CASSPDNLEAFF	TGCGCCAGCAGCCCGGACAACCTTGAAGCTTTCTTT
.	TRBV2	.	TRBJ1-2	CASSEDLRGYTF	TGTGCCAGCAGTGAAGACCTCCGCGGCTACACCTTC
.	TRBV27	few	TRBJ1-1	CASSLGQNLNTEAFF	TGTGCCAGCAGTTTGGGGCAGAATCTGAACACTGAAGCTTTCTTT
TRBD2	TRBV30	once	TRBJ2-1	CAWSSKREPYNEQFF	TGTGCCTGGAGTTCAAAGCGGGAGCCCTACAATGAGCAGTTCTTC
.	TRBV25-1	.	TRBJ2-1	CASRRGNEQFF	TGTGCCAGCAGAAGAGGTAATGAGCAGTTCTTC
TRBD1	TRBV27	once	TRBJ2-3	CASSSGQGRTDTQYF	TGTGCCAGCAGTTCGGGACAGGGACGCACAGATACGCAGTATTTT
TRBD1	TRBV6-1	.	TRBJ2-1	CASSEGTGFYNEQFF	TGTGCCAGCAGTGAAGGGACAGGGTTCTACAATGAGCAGTTCTTC
.	TRBV29-1	.	TRBJ2-3	CSVGAGTSTDTQYF	TGCAGCGTTGGGGCGGGAACTAGCACAGATACGCAGTATTTT